The clone carrying this T cell receptor beta chain was picked up one time. Authors' processing steps: Reference gene primer amplification in the assay estimated nucleated cell counts. The assay was immunoSEQ multiplex PCR, and TCRdb's table has in-frame clones only and misses some. Clonal size and the V and J genes are those of that table, whereas D and trimming came from the DNA. Among around 300,000 clones listed, around 90% were seen once. This entry comes from a study of blood T cell repertoires in COVID-19. Study information: The analysed material was cDNA or gDNA that came from T cells, B-cell-depleted T cells, or PBMCs.

The sequence derives from a woman in her twenties or thirties who had recovered from COVID-19. The sequencing input was PBMCs or T cells enriched from blood (not recorded which).

In nucleotides, the CDR3 is TGTGCCTGGAGTGCGCCCCAGGTCTTCTCTGGAAACACCATATATTTT. This codes for CAWSAPQVFSGNTIYF. This chain uses TRBV30 with TRBJ1-3; D remains ambiguous. CDR3 length: 16 amino acids. V gave up 1 base and J gave up 0 bases, with 13 bases separating them. CDR1 is GTSNPN and CDR2 is SVGIG in the germline V gene (reference sequence). Variable domain in full (rest from reference TRBV30 and TRBJ1-3): SQTIHQWPATLVQPVGSPLSLECTVEGTSNPNLYWYRQAAGRGLQLLFYSVGIGQISSEVPQNLSASRPQDRQFILSSKKLLLSDSGFYLCAWSAPQVFSGNTIYFGEGSWLTVV.